Each of the 22 T cell receptor beta chains below was sequenced from the same sample in a study of radiation and T cells in renal cell carcinoma. Noted time point: blood 2 weeks post-SBRT. Stated treatment: 15 Gy SBRT to primary tumor, nephrectomy 4 weeks later. This table comes from immunoSEQ multiplex PCR, and its TCRdb copy is limited to in-frame clones, with some not included. The data hold 95,000 to 150,000 clones, with roughly four fifths observed a single time. This specimen was blood, taken from a patient whose treatment included radiotherapy and nephrectomy. Receptors were obtained from a man aged 45-60 years with renal cell carcinoma.

The chain carries TRBV5-4 and TRBJ2-2; 11 bases are a match to TRBD1. Germline trimming cut 0 bases from V and 5 bases from J; bases unmatched to any gene: 3. This CDR3 contains 16 residues. CDR1 and CDR2 from the germline V gene are SGHNT and YYREEE (reference sequence). CDR3 in DNA: TGTGCCAGCAGCTTGGCCGGGACAGGGGGTACCGGGGAGCTGTTTTTT. This translates into CASSLAGTGGTGELFF.

The chain recombines TRBV27 with TRBJ2-3, with TRBD1 identical over 8 bases. Per the germline V gene, CDR1 is MNHEY and CDR2 is SMNVEV (reference sequence). The CDR3 extends over 19 amino acids. V was pared by 3 bases and J by 6 bases, with 20 bases of the junction left unmatched. CDR3: CASSLSIGQGLILPDTQYF. The CDR3 nucleotides are TGTGCCAGCAGTTTGTCTATAGGACAGGGTTTGATCTTACCGGATACGCAGTATTTT.

The rearrangement joins TRBV5-1 to TRBJ2-6; TRBD1 aligns across 7 bases. The V segment lost 5 bases and the J segment 0 bases; nucleotides outside the gene matches: 5. This CDR3 comprises 16 residues. Germline lookup yields CDR1 SGHRS and CDR2 YFSETQ. The CDR3 region is CASSTTGNSGANVLTF. DNA of the CDR3: TGCGCCAGCAGTACGACAGGGAACTCTGGGGCCAACGTCCTGACTTTC.

J is TRBJ1-3 and V is TRBV7-9; D gene unclear. V gave up 5 bases and J gave up 0 bases, with 8 bases separating them. Germline CDR1 and CDR2: SEHNR and FQNEAQ (reference sequence). The CDR3 contains 14 residues. CDR3 nucleotide sequence: TGTGCCAGCAGCCGCCCCATCTCTGGAAACACCATATATTTT. Its translation is CASSRPISGNTIYF.

CDR3 in DNA: TGCGCCAGCAGCTTGGCCGTCGAAGGGAGAGGCTACACCTTC. This codes for CASSLAVEGRGYTF. This chain links TRBV5-1 with TRBJ1-2; D unresolved. Deletions cut 0 bases from V and 8 bases from J, with 14 bases between. The CDR3 contains 14 residues. The germline V gene encodes CDR1 SGHRS and CDR2 YFSETQ.

In its sample, this clone was seen a few times. The V gene is TRBV9, the J gene TRBJ1-1, with D unclear. Germline V gene sequence: CDR1 SGDLS, CDR2 YYNGEE. The germline V and J ends were trimmed by 0 bases and 7 bases, with 13 bases remaining between them. This CDR3 has 14 amino acids. The DNA for the CDR3 is TGTGCCAGCAGCGTAGGGCAGGAGGGCGATGAAGCTTTCTTT. Translating it yields CASSVGQEGDEAFF.

V and J are TRBV6-5 and TRBJ1-5; D unresolved. V lost 5 bases, J lost 4 bases, and 9 bases lay in between. Per germline, CDR1 MNHEY and CDR2 SVGAGI. CDR3 length: 13 residues. The CDR3: CASSANQNQPQHF. CDR3 bases: TGTGCCAGCAGTGCGAACCAAAATCAGCCCCAGCATTTT.

This clone appeared a few times. The chain uses TRBV12-5 and TRBJ1-1, with D tentatively TRBD1 (6 bases). The CDR3 consists of 13 residues. Germline V lookup: CDR1 LGHNT, CDR2 FRNRAP. Deletions cut 5 bases from V and 7 bases from J, with 14 bases between. Written as DNA, the CDR3 is TGTGCTAGTGGTCCTCAGGGGAAGAGTGAAGCTTTCTTT. Translation: CASGPQGKSEAFF.

The V and J genes are TRBV9 and TRBJ2-3, with 9 bases matching TRBD1. This CDR3 contains 13 residues. After removal of 4 bases from V and 6 bases from J, the junction contained 3 bases not matched to a gene. CDR1 and CDR2 (germline): SGDLS, YYNGEE. The CDR3 reads CASSSTGGDTQYF. The CDR3 nucleotides read TGTGCCAGCAGCTCAACAGGGGGCGATACGCAGTATTTT.

V and J are TRBV18 and TRBJ2-3; 9 bases are shared with TRBD2. Germline V gene data show CDR1 as KGHSH and CDR2 as LQKENI. CDR3 length: 16 residues. V was pared by 6 bases and J by 2 bases, with 9 bases of the junction left unmatched. CDR3 nucleotide sequence: TGTGCCAGCTCCCTAGGGCCTAGCGGGACCACAGATACGCAGTATTTT. This sequence encodes CASSLGPSGTTDTQYF.

V and J are TRBV6-5 and TRBJ1-4; D is unresolved. CDR1 and CDR2 from the germline V gene are MNHEY and SVGAGI. CDR3 length: 15 amino acids. Between the trimmed V and J ends, which lost 3 bases and 0 bases, there was a span of 8 bases. CDR3 DNA sequence: TGTGCCAGCAGTTATTGGAGTTCAACTAATGAAAAACTGTTTTTT. This translates into CASSYWSSTNEKLFF.

This chain uses TRBV6-1 with TRBJ1-1; D not resolved. Trimming cost V 3 bases and J 1 base, with 6 bases left between them. Germline CDR1 is MNHNS and CDR2 is SASEGT. This CDR3 is 13 amino acids long. The CDR3 DNA reads as TGTGCCAGCAGTGAGCAGTGGAACACTGAAGCTTTCTTT. It specifies CASSEQWNTEAFF.

V and J are TRBV2 and TRBJ2-5, with 14 positions matching TRBD2. Germline CDR1 and CDR2: SNHLY and FYNNEI. The V segment lost 9 bases and the J segment 4 bases; nucleotides outside the gene matches: 10. CDR3 size: 16 residues. CDR3 residues: CARPPGLAGEGETQYF. The CDR3 DNA follows: TGTGCCAGACCTCCGGGACTAGCGGGAGAAGGAGAGACCCAGTACTTC. The full variable domain, completed using reference TRBV2 and TRBJ2-5, is EPEVTQTPSHQVTQMGQEVILRCVPISNHLYFYWYRQILGQKVEFLVSFYNNEISEKSEIFDDQFSVERPDGSNFTLKIRSTKLEDSAMYFCARPPGLAGEGETQYFGPGTRLLVL.

This chain links TRBV5-1 with TRBJ1-4, with a possible D match to TRBD1 (6 bases). The CDR3 is 14 amino acids. V gave up 7 bases and J gave up 7 bases, with 17 bases separating them. CDR1 is SGHRS, CDR2 YFSETQ, per germline. This CDR3 is CASSWTEGGEKLFF. Written as DNA, the CDR3 is TGCGCCAGCTCCTGGACAGAAGGGGGTGAAAAACTGTTTTTT. The entire variable domain, with the rest obtained from reference TRBV5-1 and TRBJ1-4, is as follows: KAGVTQTPRYLIKTRGQQVTLSCSPISGHRSVSWYQQTPGQGLQFLFEYFSETQRNKGNFPGRFSGRQFSNSRSEMNVSTLELGDSALYLCASSWTEGGEKLFFGSGTQLSVL.

V gene TRBV4-1 combines with J gene TRBJ2-6; no clear D. V was pared by 1 base and J by 2 bases, with 15 bases between. CDR3 length: 18 residues. Germline values: CDR1 MGHRA, CDR2 YSYEKL. In DNA, the CDR3 is TGCGCCAGCAGCCAAGTTACTGGGCTCCACCCTGGGGCCAACGTCCTGACTTTC. Residues: CASSQVTGLHPGANVLTF.

CDR3 nucleotide sequence: TGTGCCAGCAGGAACCGGATGGATCTCTATGGCTACACCTTC. This codes for CASRNRMDLYGYTF. V usage is TRBV6-1 and J usage is TRBJ1-2; no clear D. Germline V gene data show CDR1 as MNHNS and CDR2 as SASEGT. CDR3 size: 14 residues. V lost 6 bases and J 4 bases, leaving 15 bases between the germline ends.

CDR3: CASSLARTSGRATTVYNEQFF. CDR3 coding DNA: TGCGCCAGCAGCTTGGCCCGGACTAGCGGGAGGGCCACGACAGTTTACAATGAGCAGTTCTTC. This chain joins TRBV5-1 and TRBJ2-1, with 15 bases aligning to TRBD2. Germline trimming cut 0 bases from V and 4 bases from J; bases unmatched to any gene: 14. Germline values: CDR1 SGHRS, CDR2 YFSETQ. This CDR3 region has 21 residues.

CDR3 nucleotides: TGCGCCAGCAGCTTGGGGGACAGCCAAGAGACCCAGTACTTC. Residues: CASSLGDSQETQYF. The V and J genes are TRBV5-1 and TRBJ2-5; 7 bases fit TRBD1. CDR3 size: 14 residues. CDR1 and CDR2 from the germline V gene are SGHRS and YFSETQ. The J segment lost 1 base and the V segment lost 0 bases, leaving 0 bases of the junction unmatched.

This clone was counted only a few times. This rearrangement joins TRBV15 to TRBJ1-6; no reliable D call. Germline CDR1 and CDR2: LNHNV and YYDKDF (reference sequence). The germline V and J ends were trimmed by 1 base and 10 bases, with 5 bases remaining between them. The CDR3 sequence is 12 residues long. The CDR3 region has the DNA TGTGCCACCAGCAGAGCCCAATCACCCCTCCACTTT. The encoded protein is CATSRAQSPLHF.

The chain links TRBV7-2 to TRBJ2-1; 9 bases agree with TRBD2. J was trimmed by 9 bases and V by 1 base; bases with no gene match: 10. CDR1 SGHTA and CDR2 FQGNSA come from the germline V gene. The CDR3 spans 16 residues. The DNA for the CDR3 is TGTGCCAGCAGCTTAGGTGGTAGCGGGAGATCCGGTGAGCAGTTCTTC. It specifies CASSLGGSGRSGEQFF.

This clone has a handful of counts. This CDR3 reads CASSGITFAGNEQFF. The CDR3 nucleotides read TGTGCCAGCAGCGGAATTACATTTGCAGGCAATGAGCAGTTCTTC. This sequence joins TRBV2 and TRBJ2-1; D unclear. Germline V gives CDR1 SNHLY, CDR2 FYNNEI. The CDR3 contains 15 residues. V was clipped by 6 bases and J by 6 bases, with 18 bases between them.

This chain uses TRBV7-9 with TRBJ2-5; either TRBD1 or TRBD2 may fit D (5 bases each). There are 14 residues in the CDR3. CDR1 and CDR2 (germline): SEHNR, FQNEAQ (reference sequence). V lost 4 bases and J 5 bases, leaving 14 bases between the germline ends. CDR3 region: CASSSPGTQETQYF. The CDR3 DNA reads as TGTGCCAGCAGCTCACCGGGGACCCAGGAGACCCAGTACTTC.